Listed below are T cell receptor beta chains from one sample, sequenced in a study of blood T cell repertoires in COVID-19. Method: immunoSEQ multiplex PCR; TCRdb's copy keeps in-frame clones and lacks some. This table holds about 62,000 clones, approximately 90% found once. The sequenced sample was peripheral blood. The receptor set was obtained from an older woman with COVID-19, enrolled during active disease. Each CDR3 is given with its conserved first and last residue.

v_call,j_call,cdr3_aa
TRBV10-3,TRBJ2-7,CAISGGTSGKYEQYF
TRBV29-1,TRBJ2-1,CSALKAAGGPGNEQFF
TRBV6-6,TRBJ2-7,CASSSGLGYEQYF
TRBV28,TRBJ1-2,CASSPRRTGAYGYTF
TRBV9,TRBJ2-7,CASSFTPGTGVQEQYF
TRBV18,TRBJ2-7,CASSSRTGKINEQYF
TRBV30,TRBJ1-6,CAWSRGGESPLHF
TRBV4-3,TRBJ1-2,CASSQARNYGYTF
TRBV10-3,TRBJ1-1,CAISTGTGGYTEAFF
TRBV11-3,TRBJ1-4,CASSSGVNEKLFF
TRBV6-4,TRBJ2-7,CATRQGGEQYF
TRBV7-9,TRBJ1-1,CASSLETGGDTEAFF
TRBV5-5,TRBJ2-2,CASSRTGSTTGELFF
TRBV19,TRBJ1-5,CASMPPGRNFHQPQHF
TRBV11-2,TRBJ1-5,CASSPGQGRPQHF
TRBV27,TRBJ1-2,CASNSRGGIGYGYTF
TRBV5-1,TRBJ2-2,CASSQETGGAGELFF
TRBV7-3,TRBJ2-1,CASSPGRRVSNEQFF
TRBV18,TRBJ1-3,CASSPLTGGSSGNTIYF
TRBV4-1,TRBJ2-7,CASSLAGGAGYEQYF
TRBV15,TRBJ2-7,CATSRGGRYYEQYF
TRBV9,TRBJ2-1,CASSVALFAGGNIDEQFF
TRBV7-2,TRBJ1-4,CASRTGATNEKLFF
TRBV19,TRBJ1-5,CASSISPGQTGQMGSNQPQHF
TRBV11-3,TRBJ2-5,CASSLRGRSETQYF
TRBV29-1,TRBJ1-1,CSVDEGFWGTEAFF
TRBV11-3,TRBJ2-7,CASSLSGTAYEQYF
TRBV14,TRBJ2-7,CASSQVDRDEQYF
TRBV13,TRBJ2-4,CASSLLSDRGRNIQYF
TRBV19,TRBJ2-7,CASSILAAAYEQYF
TRBV28,TRBJ2-7,CASSLEEGGSSTYEQYF
TRBV11-3,TRBJ1-1,CASNGLLNTEAFF
TRBV11-2,TRBJ1-1,CASSLDYPGTNTEAFF
TRBV18,TRBJ2-7,CASSAGTPTYEQYF
TRBV5-6,TRBJ2-7,CASSSQAGTGTYEQYF
TRBV10-2,TRBJ1-2,CASRDSVSYGYTF
TRBV4-3,TRBJ1-2,CASSQDRGPYGYTF
TRBV7-2,TRBJ1-5,CASGDRGNQPQHF
TRBV19,TRBJ1-4,CASSPWARGPTNEKLFF
TRBV24-1,TRBJ2-3,CATSDILGGKADTQYF
TRBV28,TRBJ1-6,CASSLYRSSPLHF
TRBV9,TRBJ1-2,CASSERQVLNYGYTF
TRBV27,TRBJ2-2,CASIPGDGELFF
TRBV19,TRBJ2-1,CASSGFGAGVSSYNEQFF
TRBV9,TRBJ2-3,CASRRTSGDADTQYF
TRBV20-1,TRBJ2-7,CSAPRRGEQYF